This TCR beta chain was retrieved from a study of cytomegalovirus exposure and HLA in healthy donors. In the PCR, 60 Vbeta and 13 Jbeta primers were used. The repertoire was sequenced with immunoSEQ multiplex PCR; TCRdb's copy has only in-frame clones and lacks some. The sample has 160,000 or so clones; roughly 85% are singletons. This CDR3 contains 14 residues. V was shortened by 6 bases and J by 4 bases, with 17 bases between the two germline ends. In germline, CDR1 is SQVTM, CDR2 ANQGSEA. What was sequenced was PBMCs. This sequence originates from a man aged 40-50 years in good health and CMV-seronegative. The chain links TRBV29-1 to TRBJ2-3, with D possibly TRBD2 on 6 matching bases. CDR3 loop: CSVVGTEGPDTQYF. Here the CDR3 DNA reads TGCAGCGTCGTGGGGACGGAGGGGCCAGATACGCAGTATTTT.